This passage covers 30 T cell receptor beta chains from one sample sequenced in a study of shared clonotypes between healthy human individuals. The repertoire was sequenced with immunoSEQ multiplex PCR; TCRdb's copy has only in-frame clones and lacks some. Seen here are about 690,000 clones, roughly 88% observed once, and the top ten hold less than 40%. The sequenced sample was memory CD8+ T cells from PBMCs. The subset here: CD45RO+ cells pooled with CCR7-negative TemRA cells. The receptors here all came from a man younger than 35 in good health. Some clones in this sample may be carry-over from other donors' samples.

The CDR3 coding sequence is TGTGCCAGCAGTTTATACGGGATGAGCTCCTACAATGAGCAGTTCTTC. It is translated as CASSLYGMSSYNEQFF. The V and J genes are TRBV28 and TRBJ2-1; tentative D call: TRBD2 (5 bases). CDR1 and CDR2 from the germline V gene are MDHEN and SYDVKM. V was clipped by 1 base and J by 0 bases, with 10 bases between them. This CDR3 has 16 amino acids.

V and J are TRBV27 and TRBJ2-5; D gene unclear. The CDR3 runs 15 residues. Germline CDR1 MNHEY, CDR2 SMNVEV (reference sequence). With 6 bases removed from V and 1 base from J, the gap between germline ends came to 15 bases. The CDR3 here is CASSLRRHLQETQYF. The CDR3 nucleotides read TGTGCCAGCAGCTTACGAAGACACCTCCAAGAGACCCAGTACTTC.

The chain recombines TRBV29-1 with TRBJ1-2; no clear D. The germline CDR1 and CDR2 sequences are SQVTM and ANQGSEA. Trimming took 7 bases from V and 8 from J, leaving 17 bases between them. The CDR3 sequence is 12 residues long. CDR3 sequence reads: CSALWEIGGYTF. DNA for the CDR3: TGCAGCGCCCTTTGGGAAATCGGAGGCTACACCTTC.

The chain recombines TRBV27 with TRBJ2-2; D remains ambiguous. V gave up 5 bases and J gave up 6 bases, with 13 bases separating them. In germline, CDR1 is MNHEY, CDR2 SMNVEV (reference sequence). This CDR3 has 14 amino acids. CDR3 in DNA: TGTGCCAGCAGTCCTAGTCTTTCTCCCGGGGAGCTGTTTTTT. As protein: CASSPSLSPGELFF.

This chain uses TRBV28 with TRBJ2-2; D unclear. Per germline, CDR1 MDHEN and CDR2 SYDVKM. V was shortened by 2 bases and J by 8 bases, with 6 bases between the two germline ends. The CDR3 has 12 residues. CDR3 nucleotide sequence: TGTGCCAGCAGTTTAGTGCAAGGGGAGCTGTTTTTT. Translation gives CASSLVQGELFF.

The rearrangement links TRBV7-6 to TRBJ2-1; TRBD2 agrees at 10 bases. Germline V CDR1 and CDR2: SGHVS, FNYEAQ. The junction had 2 bases not matched to a gene; V was cut back by 4 bases and J by 2 bases. The CDR3 consists of 15 residues. The CDR3 region has the DNA TGTGCCAGCAGCTCACTAGCGGGACCCTACAATGAGCAGTTCTTC. Protein product: CASSSLAGPYNEQFF.

This sequence joins TRBV7-8 and TRBJ2-3; D is perhaps TRBD2 (6 bases). Germline CDR1 reads SGHVS; CDR2 reads FQNEAQ. Trimming removed 4 bases from V and 6 bases from J, with 17 bases in between. This CDR3 spans 15 amino acids. As DNA, the CDR3 is TGTGCCAGCAGCTCAAAAGCCATGGAGGGCGATACGCAGTATTTT. Translated: CASSSKAMEGDTQYF.

This chain links TRBV19 with TRBJ1-1; no definite D call. The CDR3 runs to 15 residues. CDR1 LNHDA and CDR2 SQIVND come from the germline V gene (reference sequence). The ends were cut back, 1 base at V and 0 bases at J, with 9 bases in the middle. The CDR3 DNA sequence: TGTGCCAGTAGTATAGGTACGCAATTGAACACTGAAGCTTTCTTT. Protein: CASSIGTQLNTEAFF.

The chain recombines TRBV4-1 with TRBJ1-2; tentatively, D is TRBD1 (6 bases). The CDR3 sequence is 15 residues long. Germline lookup yields CDR1 MGHRA and CDR2 YSYEKL. The V end lost 0 bases, the J end lost 5 bases, and 13 bases lay between the germline ends. CDR3 sequence reads: CASSQDRGGAYGYTF. CDR3 nucleotide sequence: TGCGCCAGCAGCCAAGACCGGGGGGGCGCGTATGGCTACACCTTC.

The chain combines TRBV18 with TRBJ1-1, with D possibly matching TRBD1 (5 bases). From germline, CDR1 is KGHSH and CDR2 LQKENI. The CDR3 spans 13 residues. Trimming shortened V by 4 bases and J by 4 bases, and 10 bases separated the two germline ends. The CDR3 DNA is TGTGCCAGCTCACGGGGGGGGACCACTGAAGCTTTCTTT. The encoded protein is CASSRGGTTEAFF. The full variable domain, completed using reference TRBV18 and TRBJ1-1, is NAGVMQNPRHLVRRRGQEARLRCSPMKGHSHVYWYRQLPEEGLKFMVYLQKENIIDESGMPKERFSAEFPKEGPSILRIQQVVRGDSAAYFCASSRGGTTEAFFGQGTRLTVV.

This chain uses TRBV15 with TRBJ1-5, with 9 bases aligning to TRBD1. In germline, CDR1 is LNHNV, CDR2 YYDKDF (reference sequence). V gave up 5 bases and J gave up 2 bases; unmatched junction bases: 4. The CDR3 extends over 15 amino acids. CDR3 bases: TGTGCCACCAGCCCCCGGACAGGGGGCAATCAGCCCCAGCATTTT. This sequence encodes CATSPRTGGNQPQHF.

This CDR3 reads CASSAGPGTGAYEQYF. The CDR3 DNA is TGTGCCAGCAGCGCTGGACCCGGGACAGGGGCCTACGAGCAGTACTTC. The V and J genes are TRBV9 and TRBJ2-7; TRBD1 matches at 10 bases. With 3 bases clipped from V and 2 bases from J, the junction kept 8 bases outside the gene matches. CDR1 SGDLS and CDR2 YYNGEE come from the germline V gene. The CDR3 has 16 residues.

The chain joins TRBV5-6 to TRBJ2-7; D gene uncertain. Trimming stripped 4 bases from V and 2 bases from J, with 7 bases between. This CDR3 spans 12 amino acids. Germline CDR1 and CDR2: SGHDT and YYEEEE. The CDR3 spells CASSARPYEQYF. DNA of the CDR3: TGTGCCAGCAGCGCAAGGCCCTACGAGCAGTACTTC.

The chain recombines TRBV25-1 with TRBJ2-1; weak D call: TRBD2 (6 bases). Germline lookup yields CDR1 MGHDK and CDR2 SYGVNS. The V end was cut by 6 bases, the J end by 0 bases, with 12 bases between. This CDR3 comprises 15 residues. The CDR3 protein is CASRGAGSSYNEQFF. The CDR3 nucleotides read TGTGCCAGCAGAGGGGCGGGAAGCTCCTACAATGAGCAGTTCTTC.

The chain links TRBV28 to TRBJ2-1, with TRBD2 matching over 8 bases. The CDR3 runs to 16 residues. V was pared by 3 bases and J by 7 bases, with 11 bases of the junction left unmatched. Germline loops: CDR1 MDHEN, CDR2 SYDVKM. CDR3 loop: CASSFRAGTSINEQFF. CDR3 DNA sequence: TGTGCCAGCAGTTTTCGAGCCGGGACTAGTATAAATGAGCAGTTCTTC.

CDR3 amino acids: CASSQRHGAMNTEAFF. The CDR3 nucleotides are TGCGCCAGCAGCCAGAGACATGGGGCAATGAACACTGAAGCTTTCTTT. The V call is TRBV4-1, the J call TRBJ1-1; possible D gene TRBD1, 5 bases. The CDR3 is 16 residues long. Trimming left V 3 bases short and J 0 bases short, with 14 bases between. Germline V gene data show CDR1 as MGHRA and CDR2 as YSYEKL.

The chain links TRBV6-1 to TRBJ1-1, with D hard to call. The germline V gene encodes CDR1 MNHNS and CDR2 SASEGT. V was clipped by 4 bases and J by 1 base, with 13 bases between them. This CDR3 region has 15 residues. The CDR3 region is CASSVSGTGNTEAFF. The CDR3 DNA is TGTGCCAGCAGTGTGTCGGGAACGGGGAACACTGAAGCTTTCTTT.

Turning to this clone: The identical CDR3 is also encoded by other nucleotide sequences in the sample. The chain uses TRBV28 and TRBJ1-5; D gene uncertain. Germline V CDR1 and CDR2: MDHEN, SYDVKM. The CDR3 is 13 amino acids. V dropped 3 bases and J dropped 0 bases, with 3 bases sitting between them. CDR3 DNA sequence: TGTGCCAGCAGTTTCCATAGCAATCAGCCCCAGCATTTT. It translates to CASSFHSNQPQHF.

The chain has TRBV19 and TRBJ1-2, with TRBD1 matching 7 bases. Losses at the gene ends were 3 bases for V and 3 bases for J; bases not matched to a gene: 4. The CDR3 is 14 residues long. Germline CDR1 LNHDA, CDR2 SQIVND (reference sequence). CDR3 residues: CASSISGQHYGYTF. The CDR3 DNA follows: TGTGCCAGTAGTATTTCGGGACAGCACTATGGCTACACCTTC.

This clone came up once. The CDR3 region has the DNA TGTGCCAGCAGCTTAGGCCGATACAGCAGTGGGGAGCTGTTTTTT. Amino acid sequence: CASSLGRYSSGELFF. The genes are TRBV13 and TRBJ2-2; D call uncertain. This CDR3 is built from 15 residues. V was trimmed by 0 bases and J by 8 bases, leaving 13 bases between them. Germline V gene sequence: CDR1 PRHDT, CDR2 FYEKMQ (reference sequence).

The rearrangement joins TRBV27 to TRBJ1-5, with 8 positions matching TRBD1. J lost 5 bases, V lost 7 bases, and 7 bases had no gene match. Looked up from germline, CDR1 is MNHEY and CDR2 is SMNVEV (reference sequence). This CDR3 is 14 amino acids long. CDR3 nucleotide sequence: TGTGCCAGCAAACCAGGACAGGGCCATCAGCCCCAGCATTTT. Translating gives CASKPGQGHQPQHF.

The chain combines TRBV27 with TRBJ2-7; 12 positions match TRBD2. With V trimmed by 1 base and J by 10 bases, 11 bases remained unmatched. The germline CDR1 and CDR2 sequences are MNHEY and SMNVEV (reference sequence). The length of the CDR3 is 16 residues. CDR3 region: CASSLLGTSGPKIQYF. CDR3 DNA sequence: TGTGCCAGCAGTTTATTGGGGACTAGCGGGCCCAAAATCCAGTACTTC.

The chain couples TRBV30 to TRBJ2-1, with 7 positions matching TRBD1. Trimming took 3 bases from V and 8 from J; bases not matched to a gene: 4. This CDR3 spans 12 amino acids. Germline-derived CDR1 and CDR2 are GTSNPN and SVGIG (reference sequence). The CDR3 DNA follows: TGTGCCTGGAGCAACAGGGGCTATGAGCAGTTCTTC. It translates to CAWSNRGYEQFF.

The chain employs TRBV4-1 and TRBJ2-1; D is ambiguous. The germline CDR1 and CDR2 sequences are MGHRA and YSYEKL. Trimming shortened V by 0 bases and J by 6 bases, and 9 bases separated the two germline ends. This CDR3 is 14 amino acids long. The CDR3 sequence: CASSQEVVSNEQFF. The CDR3 bases are TGCGCCAGCAGCCAAGAAGTGGTCAGCAATGAGCAGTTCTTC.

V is TRBV27 and J is TRBJ1-1, with TRBD1 as a possible D gene (6 bases). Trimming took 5 bases from V and 1 from J, leaving 14 bases between them. Germline V gene sequence: CDR1 MNHEY, CDR2 SMNVEV (reference sequence). CDR3 size: 15 residues. The CDR3 bases are TGTGCCAGCAGTCCCCTGGGGACACCGAACACTGAAGCTTTCTTT. This translates into CASSPLGTPNTEAFF.

The rearrangement uses TRBV9 and TRBJ2-7; 9 positions match TRBD2. This CDR3 comprises 15 residues. The germline V gene encodes CDR1 SGDLS and CDR2 YYNGEE. V was clipped by 0 bases and J by 2 bases; unmatched bases: 3. CDR3 nucleotide sequence: TGTGCCAGCAGCGTAGACACTAGCGGGCCCTACGAGCAGTACTTC. Its protein product is CASSVDTSGPYEQYF.

This chain connects TRBV10-3 to TRBJ1-2; 8 bases map to TRBD1. Germline V gene data show CDR1 as ENHRY and CDR2 as SYGVKD. The CDR3 consists of 14 residues. V was pared by 5 bases and J by 6 bases, with 8 bases of the junction left unmatched. DNA for the CDR3: TGTGCCATCAGTCTTGGTACAGGGGGGGATGGCTACACCTTC. Its protein is CAISLGTGGDGYTF.

This clone was recorded once. The chain employs TRBV20-1 and TRBJ2-7; D unclear. V lost 5 bases, J lost 2 bases, and 7 bases lay in between. This CDR3 is 11 amino acids long. Germline CDR1 and CDR2: DFQATT and SNEGSKA (reference sequence). The CDR3 nucleotides are TGCAGTGCTCGGAAAGCCTACGAGCAGTACTTC. Translation: CSARKAYEQYF.

V and J are TRBV10-1 and TRBJ1-1; 9 nucleotides match TRBD1. Germline lookup yields CDR1 WNHNN and CDR2 SYGVQD (reference sequence). CDR3 length: 16 amino acids. The V segment lost 6 bases and the J segment 4 bases; nucleotides outside the gene matches: 12. The CDR3 region has the DNA TGCGCCAGCAGGGGGGACAGGGAACGTGATGGCACTGAAGCTTTCTTT. This codes for CASRGDRERDGTEAFF.

The V gene is TRBV7-8, the J gene TRBJ2-3; 10 bases match TRBD2. The V segment lost 6 bases and the J segment 3 bases; nucleotides outside the gene matches: 6. In germline, CDR1 is SGHVS, CDR2 FQNEAQ. The CDR3 covers 15 residues. The CDR3 is CASRRLAGGTDTQYF. The CDR3 bases are TGTGCCAGCAGAAGACTAGCGGGCGGAACAGATACGCAGTATTTT.